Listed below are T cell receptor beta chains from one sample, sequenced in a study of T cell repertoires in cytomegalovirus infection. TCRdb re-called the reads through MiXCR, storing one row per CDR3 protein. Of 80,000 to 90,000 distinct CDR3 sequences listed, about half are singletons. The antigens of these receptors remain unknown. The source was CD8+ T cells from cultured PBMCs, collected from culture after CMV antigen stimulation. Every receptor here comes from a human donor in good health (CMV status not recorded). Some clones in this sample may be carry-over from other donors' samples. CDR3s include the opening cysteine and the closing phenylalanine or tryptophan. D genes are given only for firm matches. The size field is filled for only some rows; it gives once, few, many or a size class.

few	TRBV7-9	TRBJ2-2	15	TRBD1	CASSLNRGNTGELFF	TGTGCCAGCAGCTTAAACAGGGGGAACACCGGGGAGCTGTTTTTT
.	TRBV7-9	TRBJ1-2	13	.	CASSTSANYGYTF	TGTGCCAGCAGCACTTCAGCTAACTATGGCTACACCTTC
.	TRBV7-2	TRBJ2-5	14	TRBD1	CASSLSDREETQYF	TGTGCCAGCAGCTTATCCGACAGGGAAGAGACCCAGTACTTC
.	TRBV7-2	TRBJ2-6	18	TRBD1	CASSLAQTGESGANVLTF	TGTGCCAGCAGCTTAGCGCAAACAGGGGAGTCGGGGGCCAACGTCCTGACTTTC
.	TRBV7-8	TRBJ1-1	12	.	CASGGAGMGAFF	TGTGCCAGCGGGGGGGCAGGGATGGGAGCTTTCTTT
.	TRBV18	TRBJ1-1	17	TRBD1	CASSPSRPQGRNTEAFF	TGTGCCAGCTCACCCTCACGGCCACAGGGGAGGAACACTGAAGCTTTCTTT
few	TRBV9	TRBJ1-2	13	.	CASTLGPGGGYTF	TGTGCCAGCACCCTAGGACCCGGGGGTGGCTACACCTTC
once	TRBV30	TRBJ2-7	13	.	CAWSVGLDYEQYF	TGTGCCTGGAGTGTGGGCCTGGACTACGAGCAGTACTTC
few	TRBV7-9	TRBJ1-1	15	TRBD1	CASFRTGGRNTEAFF	TGTGCCAGCTTCCGGACAGGGGGAAGGAACACTGAAGCTTTCTTT
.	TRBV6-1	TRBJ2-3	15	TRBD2	CASSLTSGSTDTQYF	TGTGCCAGCAGCTTGACTAGCGGGAGTACAGATACGCAGTATTTT
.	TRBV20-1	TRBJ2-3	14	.	CSAGGLARADTQYF	TGCAGTGCTGGAGGGCTGGCAAGGGCAGATACGCAGTATTTT
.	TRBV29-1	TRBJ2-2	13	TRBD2	CSVEVAGSGELFF	TGCAGCGTTGAAGTAGCGGGAAGTGGGGAGCTGTTTTTT
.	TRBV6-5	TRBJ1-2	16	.	CASSYAQGHTNYGYTF	TGTGCCAGCAGTTATGCACAGGGACATACTAACTATGGCTACACCTTC
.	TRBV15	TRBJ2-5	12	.	CATTTPGETQYF	TGTGCCACCACTACCCCTGGGGAGACCCAGTACTTC
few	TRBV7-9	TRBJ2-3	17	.	CASSLGGLAQTTDTQYF	TGTGCCAGCAGCTTAGGTGGTCTAGCTCAGACCACAGATACGCAGTATTTT
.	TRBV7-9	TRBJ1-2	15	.	CASSLEARINYGYTF	TGTGCCAGCAGCTTAGAGGCCAGGATTAACTATGGCTACACCTTC
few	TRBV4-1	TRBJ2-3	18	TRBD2	CASSQEAPLAGGRDTQYF	TGCGCCAGCAGCCAAGAGGCCCCTCTAGCGGGGGGGCGAGATACGCAGTATTTT
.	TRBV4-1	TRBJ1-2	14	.	CASSQGHTNYGYTF	TGCGCCAGCAGCCAAGGACATACTAACTATGGCTACACCTTC
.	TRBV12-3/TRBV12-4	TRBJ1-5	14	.	CASSLDRSRQPQHF	TGTGCCAGCAGTCTCGACAGGTCCAGACAGCCCCAGCATTTT
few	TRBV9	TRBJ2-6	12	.	CASGSGANVLTF	TGTGCCAGTGGGTCTGGGGCCAACGTCCTGACTTTC
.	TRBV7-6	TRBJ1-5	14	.	CASSERYSNQPQHF	TGTGCCAGCAGCGAGAGGTATAGCAATCAGCCCCAGCATTTT
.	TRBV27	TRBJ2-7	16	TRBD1	CASSVYRGWVAYEQYF	TGTGCCAGCAGTGTATACAGGGGTTGGGTAGCCTACGAGCAGTACTTC
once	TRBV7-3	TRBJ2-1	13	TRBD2	CATASGEGWEQFF	TGTGCCACGGCGTCGGGGGAGGGCTGGGAGCAGTTCTTC
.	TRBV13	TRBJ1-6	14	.	CASNHRDYNSPLHF	TGTGCCAGCAACCACAGGGATTATAATTCACCCCTCCACTTT
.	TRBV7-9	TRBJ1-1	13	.	CASSTPGSAEAFF	TGTGCCAGCAGCACCCCGGGAAGCGCTGAAGCTTTCTTT
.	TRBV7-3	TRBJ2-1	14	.	CASSFGSAPNEQFF	TGTGCCAGCAGCTTTGGATCCGCCCCCAATGAGCAGTTCTTC
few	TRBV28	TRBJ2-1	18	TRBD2	CASSPQLIAGVWENEQFF	TGTGCCAGCAGTCCTCAATTGATAGCGGGAGTATGGGAAAATGAGCAGTTCTTC